This T cell receptor beta chain was captured in a study of cytomegalovirus exposure and HLA in healthy donors. 60 Vbeta and 13 Jbeta primers were used in PCR. Using immunoSEQ multiplex PCR, the repertoire was profiled, and TCRdb retains in-frame clones only, with some absent. This table has 150,000 to 160,000 clones, roughly 80% appearing once. Concerning this clone: Compared with germline, one end of the junction differs, possibly owing to a read error.

CDR3 length: 12 residues. Looked up from germline, CDR1 is SEHNR and CDR2 is FQNEAQ (reference sequence). Sequenced material: PBMCs. This receptor was taken from a woman aged 40 to 49 in good health and CMV-seronegative. The V and J genes are TRBV7-9 and TRBJ1-1; the D gene is possibly TRBD1 (5 bases). CDR3 in amino acids: CSSSFDSPGAFF. The CDR3 coding sequence is TGTTCCAGCAGCTTCGACAGCCCTGGTGCTTTCTTT.